These T cell receptor beta chains were read from a single sample in a study of blood T cell repertoires in COVID-19. The table came from immunoSEQ multiplex PCR; TCRdb's copy has only in-frame clones and leaves some out. In the table there are 180,000 or so clones, 80% to 90% of which are singletons. Material for sequencing was peripheral blood. The origin of the receptors is a man in his 60s with acute or convalescent COVID-19. CDR3s include the opening cysteine and the closing phenylalanine or tryptophan. Fields, in order: CDR3 protein, CDR3 DNA, V gene, J gene, D gene, clone size. The D gene is left open where the match is weak. Size is stated for part of the rows, as once, few or many counts, or as a class when the clone is expanded.

CASRLTSGGTDTQYF,TGTGCCAGCAGGTTGACTAGCGGGGGCACAGATACGCAGTATTTT,TRBV7-2,TRBJ2-3,TRBD2,-
CSVGGTKYQETQYF,TGCAGCGTAGGCGGGACGAAATACCAAGAGACCCAGTACTTC,TRBV29-1,TRBJ2-5,-,-
CASSLAPGSEGAKNIQYF,TGCGCCAGCAGCTTGGCGCCAGGGTCAGAAGGGGCCAAAAACATTCAGTACTTC,TRBV5-1,TRBJ2-4,-,once
CASSLGDSGSSYNEQFF,TGTGCCAGCAGTCTTGGGGATAGCGGGAGCTCCTACAATGAGCAGTTCTTC,TRBV27,TRBJ2-1,TRBD2,-
CASSQAGTSGRNEQFF,TGCGCCAGCAGCCAAGCCGGGACTAGCGGGAGAAATGAGCAGTTCTTC,TRBV4-1,TRBJ2-1,TRBD2,-
CASSAPSKGVGLVGNEQFF,TGTGCCAGCAGCGCGCCTAGTAAGGGGGTGGGACTAGTTGGAAATGAGCAGTTCTTC,TRBV9,TRBJ2-1,TRBD2,few
CASSLRLAGEGTYEQYF,TGTGCCAGCTCACTTAGACTAGCGGGAGAGGGGACCTACGAGCAGTACTTC,TRBV18,TRBJ2-7,TRBD2,-
CASSGREGETQYF,TGTGCCAGCAGTGGCAGGGAGGGAGAGACCCAGTACTTC,TRBV2,TRBJ2-5,TRBD2,once
CASRPRSGNTIYF,TGTGCCAGCAGACCGAGATCTGGAAACACCATATATTTT,TRBV5-6,TRBJ1-3,-,-
CASSFQNTGELFF,TGTGCCAGCAGTTTCCAGAACACCGGGGAGCTGTTTTTT,TRBV28,TRBJ2-2,-,-
CASSPDRMVTEAFF,TGTGCCAGCAGTCCTGACAGGATGGTAACTGAAGCTTTCTTT,TRBV6-4,TRBJ1-1,-,-
CASSPRRGDTQYF,TGTGCCAGCTCACCACGAAGGGGGGATACGCAGTATTTT,TRBV18,TRBJ2-3,-,-
CAIGLASGVQETQYF,TGTGCCATCGGGTTAGCTAGCGGGGTCCAAGAGACCCAGTACTTC,TRBV10-3,TRBJ2-5,TRBD2,-
CASSHPGQGKHEQYF,TGTGCCAGCTCACACCCGGGACAGGGGAAGCACGAGCAGTACTTC,TRBV18,TRBJ2-7,TRBD1,-
CASSSWQGTGYTF,TGTGCCAGTAGTTCGTGGCAGGGTACTGGCTACACCTTC,TRBV19,TRBJ1-2,-,few
CASSLRQANQPQHF,TGTGCCAGCAGTTTACGACAGGCAAATCAGCCCCAGCATTTT,TRBV28,TRBJ1-5,-,-
CASSADKVNTEAFF,TGTGCCAGCAGCGCAGACAAAGTGAACACTGAAGCTTTCTTT,TRBV7-9,TRBJ1-1,-,-
CASSLLLTGGVGYTF,TGTGCCAGCAGCTTACTCTTAACAGGGGGCGTTGGCTACACCTTC,TRBV7-2,TRBJ1-2,TRBD1,-
CASSVGSGPYEQYF,TGTGCCAGCAGCGTAGGGAGCGGGCCCTACGAGCAGTACTTC,TRBV9,TRBJ2-7,-,-
CASTRGGGDEQFF,TGTGCCAGCACCCGGGGGGGTGGCGATGAGCAGTTCTTC,TRBV28,TRBJ2-1,TRBD2,once
CASSSGTVSYNEQFF,TGTGCCAGCAGTTCCGGGACAGTCTCCTACAATGAGCAGTTCTTC,TRBV6-6,TRBJ2-1,TRBD1,few
CASSYLAAAYNEQFF,TGTGCCAGCAGCTATCTAGCGGCAGCCTACAATGAGCAGTTCTTC,TRBV11-2,TRBJ2-1,TRBD2,-
CASSYLSGSTDTQYF,TGTGCCAGCAGTTATCTCAGCGGGAGCACAGATACGCAGTATTTT,TRBV6-6,TRBJ2-3,-,-
CASSLDRRGGYGGYTF,TGTGCCAGCAGCCTAGACCGGAGGGGAGGGTACGGCGGCTACACCTTC,TRBV3-1/TRBV3-2,TRBJ1-2,-,-
CAISSDRTGELFF,TGTGCCATCAGCAGCGACCGTACCGGGGAGCTGTTTTTT,TRBV10-3,TRBJ2-2,-,once
CASSRDRSSYEQYF,TGTGCCAGCAGCCGGGACAGGAGCTCCTACGAGCAGTACTTC,TRBV3-1/TRBV3-2,TRBJ2-7,TRBD1,-
CASSYNKQGGSTDTQYF,TGTGCCAGCAGTTACAACAAACAGGGGGGAAGCACAGATACGCAGTATTTT,TRBV6-2/TRBV6-3,TRBJ2-3,TRBD1,-
CASSLDHGGNTEAFF,TGCGCCAGCAGCTTGGATCACGGAGGGAACACTGAAGCTTTCTTT,TRBV5-1,TRBJ1-1,-,-
CASSPRGYTDTQYF,TGTGCCTCCTCCCCTCGCGGGTACACAGATACGCAGTATTTT,TRBV7-9,TRBJ2-3,-,-
CASSLNGQGPDTQYF,TGTGCCAGCAGCTTAAATGGGCAGGGGCCAGATACGCAGTATTTT,TRBV7-2,TRBJ2-3,-,-
CASSFGLAGDSSYNEQFF,TGTGCCAGCAGTTTCGGACTAGCGGGAGATAGCTCCTACAATGAGCAGTTCTTC,TRBV27,TRBJ2-1,TRBD2,-
CASSSSSGNAYNEQFF,TGTGCCAGCAGCTCTTCTAGCGGGAACGCCTACAATGAGCAGTTCTTC,TRBV7-3,TRBJ2-1,TRBD2,once
CAWTLDSLLRQAFF,TGTGCCTGGACCTTGGACAGTCTCCTTCGTCAAGCTTTCTTT,TRBV30,TRBJ1-1,-,-
CASSSLPGLAENEQFF,TGCGCCAGCAGCTCACTACCGGGACTAGCGGAGAATGAGCAGTTCTTC,TRBV5-1,TRBJ2-1,TRBD2,-
CASSFVRGGYTF,TGTGCCAGCAGTTTCGTGCGCGGTGGCTACACCTTC,TRBV12-3/TRBV12-4,TRBJ1-2,-,-
CASSQIDRGLEQFF,TGTGCCAGCAGTCAAATCGACAGGGGGCTTGAGCAGTTCTTC,TRBV5-6,TRBJ2-1,TRBD1,few
CASSPTSGKGDTQYF,TGTGCCAGCAGTCCGACTAGCGGGAAGGGAGATACGCAGTATTTT,TRBV7-2,TRBJ2-3,TRBD2,-
CASSFGGKPEAFF,TGTGCCAGCAGCTTCGGAGGGAAACCTGAAGCTTTCTTT,TRBV5-4,TRBJ1-1,-,-
CASSSPGTQYF,TGTGCCAGCAGTTCTCCGGGGACGCAGTATTTT,TRBV6-2/TRBV6-3,TRBJ2-3,-,-
CASSKGGTATPSTEAFF,TGTGCCAGCAGCAAAGGGGGGACAGCCACCCCGAGCACTGAAGCTTTCTTT,TRBV21-1,TRBJ1-1,-,-
CASSLVTGDEKLFF,TGTGCCAGCAGCTTGGTGACAGGCGATGAAAAACTGTTTTTT,TRBV5-8,TRBJ1-4,-,-
CASSLRGYEQYF,TGTGCCAGCAGTTTAAGGGGCTACGAGCAGTACTTC,TRBV27,TRBJ2-7,-,-